This entry is about one T cell receptor (beta chain). Trimming at V came to 6 bases and at J to 4 bases, leaving 0 bases not matched to a gene. The CDR3 sequence is 13 residues long. The V gene's germline CDR1 is SEHNR and CDR2 FQNEAQ (reference sequence). These data are taken from a study of blood T cell repertoires in COVID-19. Overall study context: The samples span acute and convalescent COVID-19 from the United States, Italy and Spain. In each case, the material was cDNA or gDNA derived from T cells, B-cell-depleted T cells, or PBMCs.

How the authors handled the data: From reference gene primer amplification, estimates of nucleated cell counts were derived. The assay was immunoSEQ multiplex PCR, and TCRdb's table has in-frame clones only and misses some. The DNA gave D and trimming, while V, J and clone size come from that table. This repertoire shows about 29,000 clones, 86% found once; its top ten account for 20% to 25%. Sequencing was performed on peripheral blood. The V and J genes are TRBV7-9 and TRBJ2-5, with TRBD2 matching over 12 bases. This receptor was identified in a human donor with active COVID-19. The donor label of this sample is uncertain. The CDR3 reads CASRLAGGETQYF. For the CDR3, the DNA is TGTGCCAGCAGACTAGCGGGAGGAGAGACCCAGTACTTC. Variable domain in full (rest from reference TRBV7-9 and TRBJ2-5): DTGVSQNPRHKITKRGQNVTFRCDPISEHNRLYWYRQTLGQGPEFLTYFQNEAQLEKSRLLSDRFSAERPKGSFSTLEIQRTEQGDSAMYLCASRLAGGETQYFGPGTRLLVL.